This TCR beta chain comes out of a study of T cells in Graves' hyperthyroidism and ophthalmopathy. General study results and limits: The model forecast ophthalmopathy, anticipating it by a median approximately 6.1 months before onset.

With regard to this clonotype: Its antigen is unknown.

CDR1 is DFQATT, CDR2 SNEGSKA, per germline (reference sequence). V lost 4 bases and J 7 bases, leaving 5 bases between the germline ends. The CDR3 has 11 residues. It was RNA transcripts that yielded the amplified TCR beta CDR3 regions. With the HTBI primer set, the TCR CDR3 went through a first round of RT-PCR. MiXCR was run by TCRdb on the multiplex PCR reads, yielding one entry per CDR3 protein. The sample lists hundreds of thousands of distinct CDR3 sequences; about two fifths were seen once. The authors deemed Graves' hyperthyroidism stable absent ophthalmopathy progression within 18 months. Each 10 ml fresh peripheral blood draw supplied the PBMCs.

This chain uses TRBV20-1 with TRBJ1-6; D is unclear. The sequencing sample was made of blood. This clonotype originated in a man between 18 and 35 years old with Graves' hyperthyroidism. The CDR3 DNA reads as TGCAGTGCTACGGAAAATTCACCCCTCCACTTT. It is translated as CSATENSPLHF.